This T cell receptor (beta chain) was sequenced during a study of cytomegalovirus exposure and HLA in healthy donors. On the study more broadly: There were fewer than 130 million unique TCR beta sequences, drawn from 200 million or so T cells, in an earlier analysis.

All the people who gave samples were healthy bone marrow donors. Germline values: CDR1 KGHSH, CDR2 LQKENI. This CDR3 comprises 14 residues. V was cut by 1 base and J by 5 bases, with 9 bases left in between. It was with 60 Vbeta and 13 Jbeta primers that the PCR ran. Repertoires were generated with immunoSEQ multiplex PCR, while TCRdb's copy carries only in-frame clones and drops some. The sample contains about 200,000 clones, around 73% of which appear only once. The sample was PBMCs. The rearrangement joins TRBV18 to TRBJ2-1; possibly TRBD1 for D (6 bases). This sequence was found in a woman aged 25 to 45 in good health and CMV-seronegative. In nucleotides, the CDR3 is TGTGCCAGCTCACCACTGTCAGGGGACAATGAGCAGTTCTTC. Protein product: CASSPLSGDNEQFF.